Given below is one T cell receptor beta chain in context. This sample is drawn from a study of blood T cell repertoires in COVID-19. Study context: The study drew acute and convalescent COVID-19 samples from the United States, Italy and Spain. PBMCs, B-cell-depleted T cells, or T cells were the source of the cDNA or gDNA that made up the material.

Looked up from germline, CDR1 is DFQATT and CDR2 is SNEGSKA (reference sequence). V gave up 3 bases and J gave up 0 bases, with 12 bases separating them. The CDR3 covers 15 residues. Libraries were prepared by immunoSEQ multiplex PCR; TCRdb keeps only in-frame clonotypes and omits some of them. This table has 100,000 to 150,000 clones, nearly 90% appearing once. The sequence came from a woman older than 75 with acute or convalescent COVID-19. The material sequenced was peripheral blood. The chain couples TRBV20-1 to TRBJ1-3; D not certain. CDR3 amino acids: CSASPGYLSGNTIYF. CDR3 in DNA: TGCAGTGCTAGTCCGGGGTACCTCTCTGGAAACACCATATATTTT.